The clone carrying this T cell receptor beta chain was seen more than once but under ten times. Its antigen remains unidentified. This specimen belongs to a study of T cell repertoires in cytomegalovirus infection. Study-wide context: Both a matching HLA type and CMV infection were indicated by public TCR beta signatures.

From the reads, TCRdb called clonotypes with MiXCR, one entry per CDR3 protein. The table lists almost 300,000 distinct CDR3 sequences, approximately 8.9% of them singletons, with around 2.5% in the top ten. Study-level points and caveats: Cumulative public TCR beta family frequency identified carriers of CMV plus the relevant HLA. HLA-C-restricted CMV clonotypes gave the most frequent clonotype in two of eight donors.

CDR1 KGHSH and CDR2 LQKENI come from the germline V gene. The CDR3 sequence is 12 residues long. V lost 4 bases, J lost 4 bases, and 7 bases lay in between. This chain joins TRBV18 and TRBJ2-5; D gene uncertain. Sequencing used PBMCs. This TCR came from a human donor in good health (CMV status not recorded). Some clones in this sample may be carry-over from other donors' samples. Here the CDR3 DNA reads TGTGCCAGCTCACAGCCCCGAGAGACCCAGTACTTC. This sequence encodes CASSQPRETQYF.